This T cell receptor beta chain originates from a study of blood T cell repertoires in COVID-19 (dated by TCRdb to about 2020). For the study in its entirety: Collaborator samples came from the United States, Italy and Spain and covered acute and convalescent phases of COVID-19. The sample metadata nearly always contained a de-identified subject ID, COVID-19 status, age in years and sex. Where available, HLA class I and class II types were obtained from metadata supplied by the sample provider rather than from assay-based typing. The repertoires were released in a freely available public database meant as a resource for research on the immune response to SARS-CoV-2. The material from the prospective study consisted of cDNA or gDNA derived from T cells, B-cell-depleted T cells, or PBMCs. Samples came from the ongoing ImmuneRACE study (first 160 participants) plus 1,254 subjects from 6 global collaborators. Deeply sampled blood TCRbeta repertoires from subjects exposed to, actively infected with, or recovered from COVID-19 were included in the dataset.

TCRbeta CDR3 regions were amplified from genomic DNA by means of the immunoSEQ Assay, a bias-controlled multiplex PCR. The authors' pipeline ran thus. Nucleated cell counts per sample were estimated from amplification of reference gene primers within the assay. Sequence reads were collapsed and filtered to measure the absolute abundance of every unique TCRbeta CDR3 rearrangement. For each sample, productive Simpson clonality was calculated as the square root of Simpson's diversity index over productive rearrangements. Drawn from immuneACCESS, this table holds only the in-frame rearrangements with V and J called that TCRdb kept. Clones are partly lost; checked studies trace under half to an unresolved V gene and leave the rest unexplained. V, J and clone size reflect that table, while D and trimming were determined from the DNA. The sample table lists around 200,000 clones, about 83% of them with a count of one. Roughly 5.9% of the sample is taken by the ten largest.

Overall results and qualifications from the work: Clinical and demographic metadata were provided uncurated, with the amount varying by source and participant.

Turning to this clone: Its antigen is unknown. No qualities accompany the bases; no much larger clone lies one base away.

Sequences SGDLS (CDR1) and YYNGEE (CDR2) are obtained from the germline V gene. Counted from cysteine to phenylalanine, this CDR3 has 14 amino acids. The only DNA kept is the CDR3, 42 bases in frame from the first base. V and J lose 7 bases and 6 bases, and a span of 17 bases separates them. In the prospective study, participants were roughly 18 to 100 years old, resided in 24 geographic areas of the United States, and were enrolled through a virtual design. In the prospective study, participants were assigned to cohorts based on the clinical history participants reported in a screening survey and a study questionnaire. In the prospective study, whole blood, serum and a nasopharyngeal or oropharyngeal swab were collected from each participant by mobile phlebotomists. Prospective study participants could optionally give additional blood draws and questionnaires over an approximately 2-month period. Before DNA extraction, blood samples from the prospective study were shipped at room temperature or frozen.

The sequencing sample was made of PBMCs or T cells enriched from blood (not recorded which). The receptor was derived from a man aged 35-49 years with acute COVID-19. This chain joins TRBV9 to TRBJ1-5; TRBD1 is a weak D gene call, 6 bases matching. The nucleotides are TGTGCCAGCGGGGGGGCAGGGTTAGGTCAGCCCCAGCATTTT. It translates to CASGGAGLGQPQHF.